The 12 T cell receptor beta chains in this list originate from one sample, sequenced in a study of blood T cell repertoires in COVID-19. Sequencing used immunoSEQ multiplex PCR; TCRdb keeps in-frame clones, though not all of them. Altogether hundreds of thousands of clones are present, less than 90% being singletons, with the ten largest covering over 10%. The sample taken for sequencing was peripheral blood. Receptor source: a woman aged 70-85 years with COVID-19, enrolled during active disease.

CDR3 in DNA: TGTGCCAGCAGCTCACTAGCGGGATATGAGCAGTTCTTC. Its translation is CASSSLAGYEQFF. The chain uses TRBV5-4 and TRBJ2-1; 10 bases match TRBD2. The CDR3 loop spans 13 amino acids. V lost 3 bases, J lost 8 bases, and 2 bases stayed unmatched. CDR1 is SGHNT, CDR2 YYREEE, per germline (reference sequence).

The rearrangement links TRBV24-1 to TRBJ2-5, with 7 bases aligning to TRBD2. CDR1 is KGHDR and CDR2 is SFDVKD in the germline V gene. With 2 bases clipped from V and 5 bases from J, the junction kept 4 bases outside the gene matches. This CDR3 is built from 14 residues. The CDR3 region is CATSDSRREETQYF. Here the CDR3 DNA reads TGTGCCACCAGTGATTCCCGGCGGGAGGAGACCCAGTACTTC.

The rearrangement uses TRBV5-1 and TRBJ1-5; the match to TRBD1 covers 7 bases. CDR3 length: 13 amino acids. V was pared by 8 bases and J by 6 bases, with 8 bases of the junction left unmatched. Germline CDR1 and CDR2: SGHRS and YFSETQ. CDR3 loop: CASDRDRGQPQHF. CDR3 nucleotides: TGCGCCAGTGACCGGGACAGAGGTCAGCCCCAGCATTTT.

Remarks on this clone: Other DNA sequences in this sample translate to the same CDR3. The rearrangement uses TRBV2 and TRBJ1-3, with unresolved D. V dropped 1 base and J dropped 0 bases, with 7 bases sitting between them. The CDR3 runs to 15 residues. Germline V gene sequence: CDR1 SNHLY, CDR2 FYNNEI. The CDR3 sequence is CASSEGGFSGNTIYF. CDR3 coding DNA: TGTGCCAGCAGTGAAGGAGGATTCTCTGGAAACACCATATATTTT.

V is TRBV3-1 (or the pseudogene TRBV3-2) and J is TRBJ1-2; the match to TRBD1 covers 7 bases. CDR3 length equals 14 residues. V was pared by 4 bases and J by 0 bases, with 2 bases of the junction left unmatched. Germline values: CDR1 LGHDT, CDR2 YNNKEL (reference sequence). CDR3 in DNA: TGTGCCAGCAGCCGACAGGGCCCTAACTATGGCTACACCTTC. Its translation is CASSRQGPNYGYTF.

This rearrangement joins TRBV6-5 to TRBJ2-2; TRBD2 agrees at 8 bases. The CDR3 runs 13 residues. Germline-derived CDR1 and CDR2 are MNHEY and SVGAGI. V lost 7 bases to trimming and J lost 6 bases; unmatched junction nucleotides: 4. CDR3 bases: TGTGCCAGCACGGGGGGGGTGGCCGGGGAGCTGTTTTTT. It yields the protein CASTGGVAGELFF.

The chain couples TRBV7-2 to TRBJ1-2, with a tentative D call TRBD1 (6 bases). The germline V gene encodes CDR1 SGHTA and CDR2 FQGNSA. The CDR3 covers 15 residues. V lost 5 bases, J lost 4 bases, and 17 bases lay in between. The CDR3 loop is CASSPRGAWGYGYTF. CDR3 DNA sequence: TGTGCCAGCAGCCCACGGGGGGCTTGGGGCTATGGCTACACCTTC.

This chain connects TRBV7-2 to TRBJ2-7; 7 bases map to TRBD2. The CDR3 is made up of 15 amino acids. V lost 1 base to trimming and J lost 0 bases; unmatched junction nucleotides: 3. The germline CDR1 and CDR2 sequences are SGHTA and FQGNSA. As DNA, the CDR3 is TGTGCCAGCAGCTTAGGGGGGGGGAACTCCTACGAGCAGTACTTC. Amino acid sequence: CASSLGGGNSYEQYF.

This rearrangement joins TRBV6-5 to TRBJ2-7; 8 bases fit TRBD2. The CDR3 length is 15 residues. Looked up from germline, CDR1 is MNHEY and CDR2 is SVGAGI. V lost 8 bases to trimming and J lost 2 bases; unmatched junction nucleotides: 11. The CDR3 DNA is TGTGCCAGCTTATCCCGACCGGGGGGGGCCTACGAGCAGTACTTC. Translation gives CASLSRPGGAYEQYF.

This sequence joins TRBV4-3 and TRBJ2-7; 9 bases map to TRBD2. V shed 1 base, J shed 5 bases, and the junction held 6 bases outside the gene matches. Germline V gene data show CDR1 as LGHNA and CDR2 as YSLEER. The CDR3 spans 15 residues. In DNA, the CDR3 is TGCGCCAGCAGCCAAGGGACTAGCGATTTCAACGAGCAGTACTTC. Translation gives CASSQGTSDFNEQYF.

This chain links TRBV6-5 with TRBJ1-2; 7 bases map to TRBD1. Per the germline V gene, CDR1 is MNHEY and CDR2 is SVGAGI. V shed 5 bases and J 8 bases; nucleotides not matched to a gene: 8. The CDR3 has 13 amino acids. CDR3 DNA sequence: TGTGCCAGCAGTAAACAGGGGACCGACGGCTACACCTTC. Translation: CASSKQGTDGYTF.

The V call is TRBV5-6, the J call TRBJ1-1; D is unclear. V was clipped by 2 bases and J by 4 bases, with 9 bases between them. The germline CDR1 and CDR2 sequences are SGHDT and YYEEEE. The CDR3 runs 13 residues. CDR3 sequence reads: CASSFPGLTEAFF. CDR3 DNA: TGTGCCAGCAGCTTTCCAGGACTCACTGAAGCTTTCTTT.